This T cell receptor beta chain was documented in a study of early stage breast cancer tumors. Germline CDR1 and CDR2: SGHRS and YFSETQ. The CDR3 covers 15 residues. V lost 7 bases to trimming and J lost 1 base, with 16 bases between them. TCRdb keeps only in-frame clones here, not all; method: immunoSEQ multiplex PCR. In the table there are approximately 70,000 clones, approximately 84% of which are singletons. Sequenced: blood. The origin of this receptor is a person aged 35 to 50 with breast cancer. This chain connects TRBV5-1 to TRBJ2-3; TRBD2 is a possible D gene (6 bases). CDR3 nucleotide sequence: TGCGCCAGCTGGGTAGGGACTCTCCGCACAGATACGCAGTATTTT. Amino acid sequence: CASWVGTLRTDTQYF.